This TCR beta chain came from a study of blood T cells in healthy people across ages. Primed by a sample-barcoded 5' primer and a J-beta primer mix, a second PCR proceeded for about 6 to 11 cycles. TCRdb processed the 5' RACE reads anew with MiXCR; each CDR3 protein has one entry. The sample has 1.5 million or so distinct CDR3 sequences, 35% to 45% seen once. This clonotype was observed a handful of times. CDR3 length equals 15 residues. CDR1 is SGHTA and CDR2 is FQGNSA in the germline V gene. Trimming removed 5 bases from V and 7 bases from J; junction bases left unmatched: 10. The receptor's source is a woman between 18 and 30 years old in good health. The sample was blood. The chain joins TRBV7-2 to TRBJ1-2; 10 positions agree with TRBD1. CDR3 sequence (DNA): TGTGCCAGCAGCGAATTTTCGACAGGGGGCGGTGGCTACACCTTC. It codes for CASSEFSTGGGGYTF.